The present T cell receptor beta chain was sequenced within a study of PD-L1 blockade in urothelial cancer. Study-wide background: Atezolizumab (1,200 mg intravenously every 3 weeks) began around 2014 for patients. Patients' prior chemotherapy regimens numbered 0 to 3.

Sequencing used immunoSEQ multiplex PCR; TCRdb keeps in-frame clones, though not all of them. This repertoire shows 48,000 or so clones, 80% to 90% found once; its top ten account for about 10%. As to time point: peripheral blood 6 weeks after treatment start. Whole-study findings and limits: Sub-median blood TCR clonality before treatment predicted longer survival.

With regard to this clone: Antigen specificity is unknown.

V shed 4 bases and J shed 3 bases, with 6 bases lying between them. This CDR3 spans 12 amino acids. From germline, CDR1 is LGHNT and CDR2 FRNRAP. V and J are TRBV12-5 and TRBJ1-2; D is unresolved. The material was PBMCs, obtained around atezolizumab (anti-PD-L1) treatment. This receptor was taken from a man between 65 and 85 years old with urothelial cancer. The CDR3 DNA reads TGTGCTAGTGGTTCCCAGTACTATGGCTACACCTTC. Protein sequence: CASGSQYYGYTF.